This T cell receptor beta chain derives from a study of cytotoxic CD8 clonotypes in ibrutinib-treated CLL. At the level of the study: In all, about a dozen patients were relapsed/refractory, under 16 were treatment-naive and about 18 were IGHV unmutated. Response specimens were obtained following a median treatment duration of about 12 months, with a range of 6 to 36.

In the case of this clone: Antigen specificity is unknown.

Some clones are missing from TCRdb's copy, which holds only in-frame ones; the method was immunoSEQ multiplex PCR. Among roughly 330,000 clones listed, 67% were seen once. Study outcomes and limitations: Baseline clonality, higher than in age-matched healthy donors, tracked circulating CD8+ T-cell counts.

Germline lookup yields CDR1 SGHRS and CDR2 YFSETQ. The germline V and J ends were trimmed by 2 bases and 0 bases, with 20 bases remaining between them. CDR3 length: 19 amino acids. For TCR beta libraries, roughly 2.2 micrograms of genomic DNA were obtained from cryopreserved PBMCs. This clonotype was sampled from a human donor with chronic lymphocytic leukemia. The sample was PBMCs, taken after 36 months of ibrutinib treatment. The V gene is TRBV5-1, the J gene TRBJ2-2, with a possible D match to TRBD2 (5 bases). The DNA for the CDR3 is TGCGCCAGCAGCTTTTCGGGGATCATACCTATACCGAACACCGGGGAGCTGTTTTTT. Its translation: CASSFSGIIPIPNTGELFF. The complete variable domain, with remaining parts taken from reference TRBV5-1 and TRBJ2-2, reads KAGVTQTPRYLIKTRGQQVTLSCSPISGHRSVSWYQQTPGQGLQFLFEYFSETQRNKGNFPGRFSGRQFSNSRSEMNVSTLELGDSALYLCASSFSGIIPIPNTGELFFGEGSRLTVL.